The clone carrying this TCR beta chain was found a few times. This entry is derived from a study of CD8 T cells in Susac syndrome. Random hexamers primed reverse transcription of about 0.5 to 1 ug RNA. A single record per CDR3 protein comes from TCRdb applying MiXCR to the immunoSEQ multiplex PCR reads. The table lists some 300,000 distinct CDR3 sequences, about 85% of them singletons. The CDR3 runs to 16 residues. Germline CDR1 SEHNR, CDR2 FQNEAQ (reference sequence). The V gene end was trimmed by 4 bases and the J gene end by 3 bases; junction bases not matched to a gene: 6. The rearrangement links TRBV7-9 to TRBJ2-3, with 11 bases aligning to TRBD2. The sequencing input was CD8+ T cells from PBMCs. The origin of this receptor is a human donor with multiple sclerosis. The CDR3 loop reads CASSSSTSGITDTQYF. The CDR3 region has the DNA TGTGCCAGCAGCTCGTCGACTAGCGGGATTACAGATACGCAGTATTTT.